This T cell receptor beta chain was sequenced for a study of vaccination effects on CD4 cells after COVID-19. Ahead of sequencing, the ViraFEST assay grew antigen-specific CD4+ T cells using viral peptide pools. CD4+ T cell isolation took place after 10 days of culture. Vaccination of participants consisted of two doses of either the BNT162b2 or mRNA-1273 vaccine. Using immunoSEQ multiplex PCR, the repertoire was profiled, and TCRdb retains in-frame clones only, with some absent. The data contain about 61,000 clones, 73% of them singletons. Concerning this clone: Its specificity is unknown.

Per the germline V gene, CDR1 is KGHDR and CDR2 is SFDVKD. J gave up 2 bases and V 7 bases, and 4 bases lay outside the gene matches. The CDR3 has 14 amino acids. Notes on the study in general: Only a few convalescent patients and no early post-infection timepoints featured in the study.

The receptor was isolated from a human donor who received a COVID-19 vaccine. The chain carries TRBV24-1 and TRBJ1-3; 7 bases line up with TRBD1. Sequencing was performed on CD4+ T cells from PBMCs cultured with HCoV-229E spike peptides, taken after COVID-19 vaccination. CDR3 coding DNA: TGTGCCACCAGCCTCGGGACAGCTGGAAACACCATATATTTT. Protein: CATSLGTAGNTIYF.